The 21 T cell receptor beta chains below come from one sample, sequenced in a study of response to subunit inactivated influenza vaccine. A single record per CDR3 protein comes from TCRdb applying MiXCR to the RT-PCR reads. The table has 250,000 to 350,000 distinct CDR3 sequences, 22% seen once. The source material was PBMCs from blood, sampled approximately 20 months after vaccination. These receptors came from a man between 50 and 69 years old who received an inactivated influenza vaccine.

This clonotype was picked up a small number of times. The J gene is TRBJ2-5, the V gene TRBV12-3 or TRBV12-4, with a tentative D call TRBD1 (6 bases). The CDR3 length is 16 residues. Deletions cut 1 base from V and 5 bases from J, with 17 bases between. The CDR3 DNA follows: TGTGCCAGCAGTTTAGATCTGGGAACGAGGGGGGAGACCCAGTACTTC. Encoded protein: CASSLDLGTRGETQYF.

CDR3 nucleotides: TGCGCCAGCAGCCTGGTTTTCGGGGGAGGGTCCTACGAGCAGTACTTC. Residues: CASSLVFGGGSYEQYF. The V call is TRBV5-1, the J call TRBJ2-7; the match to TRBD2 covers 7 bases. CDR1 is SGHRS and CDR2 is YFSETQ in the germline V gene. The CDR3 spans 16 residues. The J segment lost 1 base and the V segment lost 4 bases, leaving 11 bases of the junction unmatched.

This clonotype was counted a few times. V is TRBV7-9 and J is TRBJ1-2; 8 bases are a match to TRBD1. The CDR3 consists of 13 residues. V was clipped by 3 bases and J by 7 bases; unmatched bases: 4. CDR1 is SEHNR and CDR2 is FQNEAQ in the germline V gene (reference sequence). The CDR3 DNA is TGTGCCAGCAGCTTGGGCAGGGGGCTTGGCTACACCTTC. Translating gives CASSLGRGLGYTF.

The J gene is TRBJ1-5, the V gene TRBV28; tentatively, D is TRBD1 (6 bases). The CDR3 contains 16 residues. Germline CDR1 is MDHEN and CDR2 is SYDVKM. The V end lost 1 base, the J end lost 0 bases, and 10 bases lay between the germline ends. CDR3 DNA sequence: TGTGCCAGCAGTTTATCGGACAGCTATAGCAATCAGCCCCAGCATTTT. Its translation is CASSLSDSYSNQPQHF.

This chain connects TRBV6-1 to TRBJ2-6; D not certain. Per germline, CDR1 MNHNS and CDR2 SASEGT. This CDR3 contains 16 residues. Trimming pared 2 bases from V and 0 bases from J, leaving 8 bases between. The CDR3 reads CASSELPHSGANVLTF. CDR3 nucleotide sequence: TGTGCCAGCAGTGAACTCCCTCACTCTGGGGCCAACGTCCTGACTTTC.

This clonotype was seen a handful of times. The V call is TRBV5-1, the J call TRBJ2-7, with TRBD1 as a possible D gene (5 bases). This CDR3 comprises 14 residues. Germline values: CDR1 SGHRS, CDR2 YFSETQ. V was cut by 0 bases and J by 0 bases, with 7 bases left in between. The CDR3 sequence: CASSLERGSYEQYF. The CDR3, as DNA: TGCGCCAGCAGCTTGGAAAGGGGCTCCTACGAGCAGTACTTC.

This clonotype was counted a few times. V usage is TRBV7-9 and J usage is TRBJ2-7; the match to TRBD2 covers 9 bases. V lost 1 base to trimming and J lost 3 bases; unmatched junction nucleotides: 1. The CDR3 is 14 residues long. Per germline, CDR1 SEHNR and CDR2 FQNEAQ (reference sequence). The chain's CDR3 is CASSLDSGGYEQYF. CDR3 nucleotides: TGTGCCAGCAGCTTAGATAGCGGGGGCTACGAGCAGTACTTC.

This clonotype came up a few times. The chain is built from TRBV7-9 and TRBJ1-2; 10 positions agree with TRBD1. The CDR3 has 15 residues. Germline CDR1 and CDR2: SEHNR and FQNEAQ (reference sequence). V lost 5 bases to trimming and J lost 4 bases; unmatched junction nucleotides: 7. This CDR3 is CASSPGTGAFYGYTF. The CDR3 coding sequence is TGTGCCAGCAGCCCGGGGACAGGGGCCTTCTATGGCTACACCTTC. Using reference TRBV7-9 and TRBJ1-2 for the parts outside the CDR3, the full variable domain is DTGVSQNPRHKITKRGQNVTFRCDPISEHNRLYWYRQTLGQGPEFLTYFQNEAQLEKSRLLSDRFSAERPKGSFSTLEIQRTEQGDSAMYLCASSPGTGAFYGYTFGSGTRLTVV.

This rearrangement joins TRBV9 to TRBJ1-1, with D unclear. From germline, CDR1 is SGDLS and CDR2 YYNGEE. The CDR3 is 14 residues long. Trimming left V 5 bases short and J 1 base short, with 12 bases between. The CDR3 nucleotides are TGTGCCAGCAGTTTAGACCTCTGGAACACTGAAGCTTTCTTT. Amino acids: CASSLDLWNTEAFF.

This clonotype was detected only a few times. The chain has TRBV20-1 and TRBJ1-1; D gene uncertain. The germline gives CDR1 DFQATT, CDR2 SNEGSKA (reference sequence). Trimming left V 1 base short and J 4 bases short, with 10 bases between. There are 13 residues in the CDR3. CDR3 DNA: TGCAGTGCTAGAGTTCTGAGAACCACTGAAGCTTTCTTT. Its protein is CSARVLRTTEAFF.

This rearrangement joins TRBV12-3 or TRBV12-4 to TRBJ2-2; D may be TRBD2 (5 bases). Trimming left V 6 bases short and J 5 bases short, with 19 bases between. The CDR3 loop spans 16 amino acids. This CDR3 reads CASSPLYSRGTGELFF. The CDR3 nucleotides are TGTGCCAGCAGCCCATTGTACTCGAGAGGGACCGGGGAGCTGTTTTTT.

CDR3 protein: CASSPGHSDQPQHF. The CDR3 DNA sequence: TGCGCCAGCAGCCCGGGACATTCAGACCAGCCCCAGCATTTT. The chain is built from TRBV5-1 and TRBJ1-5; maybe TRBD1 (6 bases). Looked up from germline, CDR1 is SGHRS and CDR2 is YFSETQ. This CDR3 contains 14 residues. V was cut by 4 bases and J by 7 bases, with 15 bases left in between.

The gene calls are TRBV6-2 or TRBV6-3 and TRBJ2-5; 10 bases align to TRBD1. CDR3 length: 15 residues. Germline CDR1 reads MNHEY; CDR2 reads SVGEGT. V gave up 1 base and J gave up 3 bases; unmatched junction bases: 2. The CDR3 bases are TGTGCCAGCAGTTACTTCGGGACAGGGGAAGAGACCCAGTACTTC. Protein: CASSYFGTGEETQYF.

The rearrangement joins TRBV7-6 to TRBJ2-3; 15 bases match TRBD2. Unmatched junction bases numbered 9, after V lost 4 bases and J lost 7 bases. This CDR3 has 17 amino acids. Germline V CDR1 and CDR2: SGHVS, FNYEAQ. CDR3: CASSSGLAGGSKHTQYF. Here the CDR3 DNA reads TGTGCCAGCAGCTCCGGACTAGCGGGAGGGAGCAAACATACGCAGTATTTT. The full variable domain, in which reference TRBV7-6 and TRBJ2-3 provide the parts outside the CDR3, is GAGVSQSPRYKVTKRGQDVALRCDPISGHVSLYWYRQALGQGPEFLTYFNYEAQQDKSGLPNDRFSAERPEGSISTLTIQRTEQRDSAMYRCASSSGLAGGSKHTQYFGPGTRLTVL.

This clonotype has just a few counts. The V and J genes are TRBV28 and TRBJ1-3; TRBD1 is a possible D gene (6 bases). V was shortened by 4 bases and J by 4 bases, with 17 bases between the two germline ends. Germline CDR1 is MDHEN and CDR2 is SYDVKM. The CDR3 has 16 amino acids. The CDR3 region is CASSSQGSSLGNTIYF. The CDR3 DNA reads TGTGCCAGCAGTTCACAGGGATCATCGTTGGGAAACACCATATATTTT.

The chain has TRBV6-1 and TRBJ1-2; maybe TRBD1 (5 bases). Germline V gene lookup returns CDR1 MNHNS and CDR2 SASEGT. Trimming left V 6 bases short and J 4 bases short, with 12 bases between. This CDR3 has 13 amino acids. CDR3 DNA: TGTGCCAGCAGACCGGGGGAGAGCTATGGCTACACCTTC. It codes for CASRPGESYGYTF.

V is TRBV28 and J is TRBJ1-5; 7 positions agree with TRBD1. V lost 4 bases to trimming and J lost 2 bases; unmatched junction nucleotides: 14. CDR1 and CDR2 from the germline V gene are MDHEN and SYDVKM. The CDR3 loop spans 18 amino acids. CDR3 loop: CASSSLDRSPDGNQPQHF. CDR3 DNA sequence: TGTGCCAGCAGTTCATTGGACAGGTCCCCCGACGGCAATCAGCCCCAGCATTTT.

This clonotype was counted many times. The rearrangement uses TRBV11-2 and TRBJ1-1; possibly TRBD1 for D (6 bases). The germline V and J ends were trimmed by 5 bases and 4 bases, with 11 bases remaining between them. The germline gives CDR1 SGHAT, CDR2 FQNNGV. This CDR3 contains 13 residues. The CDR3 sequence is CASSPDRTTEAFF. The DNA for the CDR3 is TGTGCCAGCAGCCCAGACAGGACCACTGAAGCTTTCTTT.

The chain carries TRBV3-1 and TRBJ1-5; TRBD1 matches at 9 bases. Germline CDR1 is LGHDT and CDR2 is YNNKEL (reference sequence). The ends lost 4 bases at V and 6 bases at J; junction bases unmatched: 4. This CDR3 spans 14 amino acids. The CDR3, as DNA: TGTGCCAGCAGCCGACAGGGGGGAGGTCAGCCCCAGCATTTT. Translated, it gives CASSRQGGGQPQHF. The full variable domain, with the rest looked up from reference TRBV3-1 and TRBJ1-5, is DTAVSQTPKYLVTQMGNDKSIKCEQNLGHDTMYWYKQDSKKFLKIMFSYNNKELIINETVPNRFSPKSPDKAHLNLHINSLELGDSAVYFCASSRQGGGQPQHFGDGTRLSIL.

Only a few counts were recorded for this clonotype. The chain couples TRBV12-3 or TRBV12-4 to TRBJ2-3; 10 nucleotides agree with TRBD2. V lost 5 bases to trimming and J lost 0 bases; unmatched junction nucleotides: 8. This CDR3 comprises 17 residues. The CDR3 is CASSPSSGGSSTDTQYF. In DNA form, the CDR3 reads TGTGCCAGCAGTCCCTCTAGCGGGGGTTCTAGCACAGATACGCAGTATTTT.

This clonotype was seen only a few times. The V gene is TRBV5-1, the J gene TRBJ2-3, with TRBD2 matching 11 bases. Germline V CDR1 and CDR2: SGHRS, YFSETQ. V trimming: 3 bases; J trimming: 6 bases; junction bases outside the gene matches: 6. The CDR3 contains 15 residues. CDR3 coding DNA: TGCGCCAGCAGCTGGACCGGGACTAGCGGCGATACGCAGTATTTT. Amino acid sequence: CASSWTGTSGDTQYF.